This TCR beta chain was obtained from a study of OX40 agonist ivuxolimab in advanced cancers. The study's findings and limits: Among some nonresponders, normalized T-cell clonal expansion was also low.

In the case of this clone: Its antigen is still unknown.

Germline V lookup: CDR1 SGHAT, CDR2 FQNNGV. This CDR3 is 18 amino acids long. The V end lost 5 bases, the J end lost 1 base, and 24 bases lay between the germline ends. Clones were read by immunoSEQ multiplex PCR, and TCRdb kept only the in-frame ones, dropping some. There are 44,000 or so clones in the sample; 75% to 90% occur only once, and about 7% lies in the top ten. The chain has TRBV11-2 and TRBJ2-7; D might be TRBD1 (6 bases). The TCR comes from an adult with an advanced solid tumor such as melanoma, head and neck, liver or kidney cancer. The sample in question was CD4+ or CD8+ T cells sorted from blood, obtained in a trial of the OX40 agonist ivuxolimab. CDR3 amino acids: CASSPLGMRTALSYEQYF. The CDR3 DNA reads TGTGCCAGCAGCCCCCTAGGGATGCGGACAGCCCTGTCCTACGAGCAGTACTTC.